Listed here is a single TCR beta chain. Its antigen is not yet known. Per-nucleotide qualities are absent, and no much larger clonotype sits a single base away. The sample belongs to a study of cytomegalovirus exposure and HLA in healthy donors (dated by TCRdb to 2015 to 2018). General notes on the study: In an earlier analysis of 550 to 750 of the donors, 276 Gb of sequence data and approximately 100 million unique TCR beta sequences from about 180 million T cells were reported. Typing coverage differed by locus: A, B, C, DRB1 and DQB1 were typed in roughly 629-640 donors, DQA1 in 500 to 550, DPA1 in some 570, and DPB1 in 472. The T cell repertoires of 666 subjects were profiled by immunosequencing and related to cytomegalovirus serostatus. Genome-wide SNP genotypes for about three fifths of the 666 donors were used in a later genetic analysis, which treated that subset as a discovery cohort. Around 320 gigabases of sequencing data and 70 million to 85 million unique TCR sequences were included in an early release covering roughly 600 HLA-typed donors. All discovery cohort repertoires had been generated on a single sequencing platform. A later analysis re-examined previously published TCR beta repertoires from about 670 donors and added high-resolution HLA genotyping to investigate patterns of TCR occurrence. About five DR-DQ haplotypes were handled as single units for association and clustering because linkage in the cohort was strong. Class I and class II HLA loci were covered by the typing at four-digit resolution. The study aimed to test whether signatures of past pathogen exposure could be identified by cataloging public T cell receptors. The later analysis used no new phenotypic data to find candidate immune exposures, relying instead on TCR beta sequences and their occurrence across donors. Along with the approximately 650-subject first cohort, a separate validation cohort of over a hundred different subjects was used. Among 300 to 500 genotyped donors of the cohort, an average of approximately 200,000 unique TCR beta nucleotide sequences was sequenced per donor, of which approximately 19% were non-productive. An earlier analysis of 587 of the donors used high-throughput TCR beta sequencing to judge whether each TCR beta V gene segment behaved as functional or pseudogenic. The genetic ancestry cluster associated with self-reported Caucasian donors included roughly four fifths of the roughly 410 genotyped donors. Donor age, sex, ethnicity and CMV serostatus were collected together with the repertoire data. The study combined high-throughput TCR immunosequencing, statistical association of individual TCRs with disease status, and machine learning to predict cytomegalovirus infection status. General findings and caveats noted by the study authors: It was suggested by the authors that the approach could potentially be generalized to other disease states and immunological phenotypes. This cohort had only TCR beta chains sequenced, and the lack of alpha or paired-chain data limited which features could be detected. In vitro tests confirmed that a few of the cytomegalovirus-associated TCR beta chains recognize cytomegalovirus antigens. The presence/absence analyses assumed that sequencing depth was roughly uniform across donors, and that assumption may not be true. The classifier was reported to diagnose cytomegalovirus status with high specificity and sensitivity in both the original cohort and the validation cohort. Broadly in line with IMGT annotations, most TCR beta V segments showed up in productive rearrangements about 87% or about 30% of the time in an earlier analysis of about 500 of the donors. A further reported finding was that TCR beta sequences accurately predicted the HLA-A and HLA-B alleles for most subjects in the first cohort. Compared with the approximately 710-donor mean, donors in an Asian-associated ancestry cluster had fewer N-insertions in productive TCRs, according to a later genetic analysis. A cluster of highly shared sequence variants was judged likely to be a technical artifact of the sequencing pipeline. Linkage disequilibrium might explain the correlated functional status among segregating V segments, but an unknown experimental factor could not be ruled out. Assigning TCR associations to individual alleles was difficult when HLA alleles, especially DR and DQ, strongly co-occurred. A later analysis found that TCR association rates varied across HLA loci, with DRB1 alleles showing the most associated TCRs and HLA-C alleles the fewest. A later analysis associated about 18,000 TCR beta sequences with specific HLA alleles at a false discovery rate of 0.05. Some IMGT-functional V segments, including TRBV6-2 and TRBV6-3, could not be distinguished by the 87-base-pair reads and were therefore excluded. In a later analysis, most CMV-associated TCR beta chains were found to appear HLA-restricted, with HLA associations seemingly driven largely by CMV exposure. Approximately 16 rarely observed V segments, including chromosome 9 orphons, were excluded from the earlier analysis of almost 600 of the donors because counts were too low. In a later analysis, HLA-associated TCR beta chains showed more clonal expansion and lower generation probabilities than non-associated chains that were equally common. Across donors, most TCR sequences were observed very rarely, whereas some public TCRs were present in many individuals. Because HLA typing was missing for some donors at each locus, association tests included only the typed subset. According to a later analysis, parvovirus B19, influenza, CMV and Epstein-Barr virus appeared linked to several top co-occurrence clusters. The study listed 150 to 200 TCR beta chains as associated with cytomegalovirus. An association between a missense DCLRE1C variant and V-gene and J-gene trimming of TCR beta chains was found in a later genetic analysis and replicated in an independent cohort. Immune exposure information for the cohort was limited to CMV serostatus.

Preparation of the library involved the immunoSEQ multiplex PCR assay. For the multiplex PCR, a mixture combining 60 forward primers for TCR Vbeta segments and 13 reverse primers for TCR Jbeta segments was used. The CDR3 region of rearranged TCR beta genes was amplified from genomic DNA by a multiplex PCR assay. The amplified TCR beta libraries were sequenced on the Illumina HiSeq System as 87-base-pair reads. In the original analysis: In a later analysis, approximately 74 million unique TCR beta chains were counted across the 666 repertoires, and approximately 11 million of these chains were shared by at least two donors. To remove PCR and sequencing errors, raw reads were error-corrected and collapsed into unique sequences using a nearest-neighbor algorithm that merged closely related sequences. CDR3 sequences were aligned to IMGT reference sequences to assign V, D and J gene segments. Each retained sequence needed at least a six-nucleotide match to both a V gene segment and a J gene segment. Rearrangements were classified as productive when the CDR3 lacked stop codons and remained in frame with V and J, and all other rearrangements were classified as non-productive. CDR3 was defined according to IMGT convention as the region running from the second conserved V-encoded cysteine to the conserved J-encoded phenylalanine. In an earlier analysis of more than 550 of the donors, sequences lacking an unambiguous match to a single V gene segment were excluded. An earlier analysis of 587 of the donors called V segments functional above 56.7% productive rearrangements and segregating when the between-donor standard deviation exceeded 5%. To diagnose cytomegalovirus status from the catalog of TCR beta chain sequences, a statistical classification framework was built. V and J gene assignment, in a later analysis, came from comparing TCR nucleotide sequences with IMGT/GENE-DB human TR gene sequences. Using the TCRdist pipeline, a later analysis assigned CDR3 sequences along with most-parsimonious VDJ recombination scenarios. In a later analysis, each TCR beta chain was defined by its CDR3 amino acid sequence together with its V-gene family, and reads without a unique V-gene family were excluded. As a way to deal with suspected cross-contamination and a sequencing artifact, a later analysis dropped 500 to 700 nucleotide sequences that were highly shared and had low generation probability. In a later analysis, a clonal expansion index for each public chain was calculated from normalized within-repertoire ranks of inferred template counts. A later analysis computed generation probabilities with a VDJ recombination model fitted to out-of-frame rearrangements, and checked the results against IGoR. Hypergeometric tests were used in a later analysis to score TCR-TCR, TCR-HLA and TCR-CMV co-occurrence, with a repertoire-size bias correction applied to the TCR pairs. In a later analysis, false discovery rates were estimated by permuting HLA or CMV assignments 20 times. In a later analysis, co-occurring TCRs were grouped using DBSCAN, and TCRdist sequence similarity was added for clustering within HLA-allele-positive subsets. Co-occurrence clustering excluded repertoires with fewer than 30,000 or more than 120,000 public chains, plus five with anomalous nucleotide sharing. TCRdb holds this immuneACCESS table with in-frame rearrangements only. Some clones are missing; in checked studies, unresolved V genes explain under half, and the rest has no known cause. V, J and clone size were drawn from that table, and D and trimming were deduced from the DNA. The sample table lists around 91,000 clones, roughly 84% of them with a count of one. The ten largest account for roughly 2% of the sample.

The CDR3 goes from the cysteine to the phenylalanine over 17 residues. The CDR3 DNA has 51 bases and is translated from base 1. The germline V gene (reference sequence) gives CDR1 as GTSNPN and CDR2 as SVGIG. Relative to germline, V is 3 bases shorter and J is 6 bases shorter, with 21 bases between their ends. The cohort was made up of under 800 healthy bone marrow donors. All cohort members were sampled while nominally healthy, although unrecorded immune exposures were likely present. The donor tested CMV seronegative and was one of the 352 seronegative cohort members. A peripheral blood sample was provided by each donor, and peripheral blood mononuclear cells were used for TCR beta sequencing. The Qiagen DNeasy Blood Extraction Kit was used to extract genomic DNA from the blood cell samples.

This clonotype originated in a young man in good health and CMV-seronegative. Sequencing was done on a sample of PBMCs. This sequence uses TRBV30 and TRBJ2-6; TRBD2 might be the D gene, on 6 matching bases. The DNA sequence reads TGTGCCTGGAGAATCGGATCGGGGGTCTCCAAGGCCAACGTCCTGACTTTC. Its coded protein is CAWRIGSGVSKANVLTF.